This TCR beta chain was identified in a study of blood T cell repertoires in COVID-19. In the original processing: Amplification with reference gene primers provided the estimates of nucleated cell counts. TCRdb keeps only in-frame clones here, not all; method: immunoSEQ multiplex PCR. V and J calls plus clone size are reproduced from that table; the DNA served to infer D and trimming. In the table there are fewer than 200,000 clones, about 85% of which are singletons. This TCR derives from a man in his 60s who had recovered from COVID-19. Sequenced: peripheral blood.

The chain's CDR3 is CSASPGQGKNIQYF. Written as DNA, the CDR3 is TGCAGTGCTAGTCCGGGACAGGGGAAAAACATTCAGTACTTC. The chain links TRBV20-1 to TRBJ2-4; 10 bases match TRBD1. The CDR3 has 14 amino acids. J gave up 4 bases and V 3 bases, and 3 bases lay outside the gene matches. Germline CDR1 is DFQATT and CDR2 is SNEGSKA (reference sequence).